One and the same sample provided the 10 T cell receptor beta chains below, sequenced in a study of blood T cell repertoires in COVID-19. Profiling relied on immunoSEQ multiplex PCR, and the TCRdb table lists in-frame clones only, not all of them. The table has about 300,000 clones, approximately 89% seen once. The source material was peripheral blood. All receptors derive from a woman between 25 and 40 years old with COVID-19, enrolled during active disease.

Written as DNA, the CDR3 is TGTGCCAGCAGCTTGTGGGGGGGCGGAGAGACCCAGTACTTC. This sequence encodes CASSLWGGGETQYF. The chain combines TRBV5-6 with TRBJ2-5, with TRBD2 as a possible D gene (7 bases). The CDR3 loop spans 14 amino acids. Germline V gives CDR1 SGHDT, CDR2 YYEEEE. Trimming cost V 1 base and J 4 bases, with 11 bases left between them.

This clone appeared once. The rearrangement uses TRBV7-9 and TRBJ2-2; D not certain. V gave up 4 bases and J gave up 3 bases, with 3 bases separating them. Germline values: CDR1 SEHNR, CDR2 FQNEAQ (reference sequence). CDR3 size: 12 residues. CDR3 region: CASSSDTGELFF. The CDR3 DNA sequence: TGTGCCAGCAGCTCGGACACCGGGGAGCTGTTTTTT.

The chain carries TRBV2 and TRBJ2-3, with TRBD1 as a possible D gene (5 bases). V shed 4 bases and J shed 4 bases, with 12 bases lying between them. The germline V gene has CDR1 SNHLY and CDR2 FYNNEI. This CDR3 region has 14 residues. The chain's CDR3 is CASSVGREADTQYF. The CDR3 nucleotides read TGTGCCAGCAGTGTGGGCAGGGAAGCAGATACGCAGTATTTT.

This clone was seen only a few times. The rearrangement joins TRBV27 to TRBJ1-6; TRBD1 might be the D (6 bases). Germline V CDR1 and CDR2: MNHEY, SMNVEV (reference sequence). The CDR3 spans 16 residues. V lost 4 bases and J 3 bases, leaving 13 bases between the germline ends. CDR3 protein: CASSSQGPFYNSPLHF. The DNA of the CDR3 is TGTGCCAGCAGTTCCCAGGGGCCCTTCTATAATTCACCCCTCCACTTT.

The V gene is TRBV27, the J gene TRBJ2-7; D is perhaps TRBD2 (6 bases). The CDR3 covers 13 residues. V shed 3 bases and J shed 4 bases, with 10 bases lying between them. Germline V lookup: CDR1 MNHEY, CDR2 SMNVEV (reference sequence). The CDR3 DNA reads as TGTGCCAGCAGTTTCGCGGGAAGGTACGAGCAGTACTTC. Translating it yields CASSFAGRYEQYF.

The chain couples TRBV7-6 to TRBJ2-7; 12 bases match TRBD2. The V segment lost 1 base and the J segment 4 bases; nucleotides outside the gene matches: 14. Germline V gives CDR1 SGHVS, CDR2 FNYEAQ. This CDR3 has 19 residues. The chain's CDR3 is CASSLDAGTSGLVGYEQYF. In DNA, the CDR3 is TGTGCCAGCAGCTTAGACGCGGGGACTAGCGGGTTGGTAGGTTACGAGCAGTACTTC.

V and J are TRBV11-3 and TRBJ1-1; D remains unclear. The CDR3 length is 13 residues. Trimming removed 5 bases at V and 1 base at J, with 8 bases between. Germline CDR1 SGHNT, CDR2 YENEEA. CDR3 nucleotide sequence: TGTGCCAGCAGCATAAACAGGAACACTGAAGCTTTCTTT. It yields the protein CASSINRNTEAFF.

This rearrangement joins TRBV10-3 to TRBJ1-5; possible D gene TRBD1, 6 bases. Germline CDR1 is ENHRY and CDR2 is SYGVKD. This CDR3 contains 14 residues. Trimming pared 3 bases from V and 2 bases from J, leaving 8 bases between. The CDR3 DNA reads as TGTGCCATCAGTGAAAAGGGGGGCAATCAGCCCCAGCATTTT. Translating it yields CAISEKGGNQPQHF.

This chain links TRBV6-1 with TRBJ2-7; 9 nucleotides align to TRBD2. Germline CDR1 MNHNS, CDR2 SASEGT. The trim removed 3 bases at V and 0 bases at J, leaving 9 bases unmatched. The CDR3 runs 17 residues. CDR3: CASSDGLAPYSSYEQYF. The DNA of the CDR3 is TGTGCCAGCAGTGACGGACTAGCGCCTTACAGCTCCTACGAGCAGTACTTC.

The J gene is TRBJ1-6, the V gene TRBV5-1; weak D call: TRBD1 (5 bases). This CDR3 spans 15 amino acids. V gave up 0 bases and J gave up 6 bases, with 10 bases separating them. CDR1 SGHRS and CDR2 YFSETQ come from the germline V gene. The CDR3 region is CASSLDSGSNSPLHF. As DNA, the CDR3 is TGCGCCAGCAGCTTGGATTCAGGGTCTAATTCACCCCTCCACTTT.